The source of this TCR beta chain is a study of metastatic and nonmetastatic thyroid tumors. Study results and caveats: Significantly greater TCR beta diversity was reportedly found in malignant thyroid tumors than in benign nodules (in blood and tumor).

Patients had received no treatment of any kind before thyroid surgery. Of note for this clone: Its antigen is as yet unknown.

With MiXCR, TCRdb called clones anew from the PCR reads. The top ten clones hold about an eighth of a sample with thousands of clones, more than 30% of them seen once. Germline CDR1 is MNHNS and CDR2 is SASEGT. The CDR3 contains 14 residues. Trimming took 7 bases from V and 5 from J, leaving 18 bases between them. This sequence was found in a female donor with papillary thyroid cancer or a benign thyroid nodule (not recorded which). Some clones in this sample may be carry-over from other donors' samples. The chain couples TRBV6-1 to TRBJ2-7, with D tentatively TRBD1 or TRBD2 (5 bases each). The sample consisted of adjacent normal tissue. Here the CDR3 DNA reads TGTGCCAGCATTGCGGGCCAGGGTTGCGACGAGCAGTACTTC. Translation gives CASIAGQGCDEQYF.